The entry below gives a single TCR beta chain sequence along with its context. Its antigen remains unknown. This entry belongs to a study of cytomegalovirus exposure and HLA in healthy donors. General observations from the study: 87-base-pair reads could not separate some V segments, including TRBV6-2 and TRBV6-3.

The primer mix had 60 Vbeta and 13 Jbeta primers. In the original workflow: An analysis that came later counted some 85 million unique TCR beta chains, approximately 11 million shared. TCRdb's copy holds only in-frame clones and misses some; the assay was immunoSEQ multiplex PCR. The D gene and trimming were derived from the DNA, and the V and J assignments and clone size from that table. This sample carries 110,000 to 150,000 clones, around 82% of them seen once, and the ten largest clones take around 3%. This CDR3 is built from 14 residues. The specimen was PBMCs. The V call is TRBV21-1, the J call TRBJ1-2; TRBD1, the table's D call, was not compared with the DNA. TRBV21-1 is classified as a pseudogene. The receptor comes from a female donor in good health and CMV-seronegative. CDR3 bases: TGTGCCAGCACGCCAGGCAGCCCAAACTATGGCTACACCTTC. Amino acid sequence: CASTPGSPNYGYTF.